The T cell receptor (beta chain) described here comes from a study of CD8 T cells in ankylosing spondylitis. Points from the study as a whole: Ankylosing spondylitis blood seemed to carry a telltale TCR beta motif made of roughly 8 highly homologous variants. The disease-linked clones had a CD8+ phenotype and low blood frequencies.

TCRdb reprocessed the 5' RACE reads via MiXCR and lists one record per CDR3 protein. The sample includes approximately 500,000 distinct CDR3 sequences, more than 9.5% of them seen just once. This clonotype has at least ten counts. Its antigen is still unknown. The ends lost 5 bases at V and 0 bases at J; junction bases unmatched: 6. CDR1 is SSHAT and CDR2 is FNYEAQ in the germline V gene (reference sequence). The CDR3 has 15 amino acids. The chain couples TRBV7-7 to TRBJ2-7; 8 bases align to TRBD2. This receptor was obtained from a male donor with ankylosing spondylitis. Sequencing used blood, either unsorted or a sorted T cell fraction (not recorded which). CDR3 nucleotides: TGTGCCAGCAGCGCGGGACTAGTGAGCTCCTACGAGCAGTACTTC. Translation: CASSAGLVSSYEQYF.